These 31 T cell receptor beta chains originate from one sample sequenced in a study of blood T cell repertoires in COVID-19. Method: immunoSEQ multiplex PCR; TCRdb's copy keeps in-frame clones and lacks some. The table records just over 300,000 clones, about 90% of them present only once. The sequencing input was peripheral blood. The receptors originated from a woman aged 30 to 39 with COVID-19, enrolled during active disease.

This clone appeared once. This chain joins TRBV6-5 and TRBJ2-1; 9 nucleotides agree with TRBD1. Per germline, CDR1 MNHEY and CDR2 SVGAGI. V shed 2 bases, J shed 11 bases, and the junction held 10 bases outside the gene matches. The CDR3 totals 15 residues. CDR3 residues: CASSYGNRGQTKQFF. As DNA, the CDR3 is TGTGCCAGCAGTTACGGCAACAGGGGGCAAACTAAGCAGTTCTTC.

In its sample, this clone was seen once. The genes are TRBV5-5 and TRBJ1-2, with TRBD1 identical over 9 bases. The CDR3 has 15 amino acids. After removal of 1 base from V and 2 bases from J, the junction contained 3 bases not matched to a gene. Germline-derived CDR1 and CDR2 are SGHKS and YYEKEE (reference sequence). The CDR3 loop is CASSLLGTGNYGYTF. The CDR3 bases are TGTGCCAGCAGCTTGCTCGGGACAGGGAACTATGGCTACACCTTC. The complete variable domain, with remaining parts taken from reference TRBV5-5 and TRBJ1-2, reads DAGVTQSPTHLIKTRGQQVTLRCSPISGHKSVSWYQQVLGQGPQFIFQYYEKEERGRGNFPDRFSARQFPNYSSELNVNALLLGDSALYLCASSLLGTGNYGYTFGSGTRLTVV.

The chain employs TRBV6-1 and TRBJ1-3; D is unresolved. The CDR3 has 16 amino acids. The V end lost 4 bases, the J end lost 3 bases, and 16 bases lay between the germline ends. The germline V gene has CDR1 MNHNS and CDR2 SASEGT. CDR3 protein: CASSVGEGNGGNTIYF. The DNA of the CDR3 is TGTGCCAGCAGTGTGGGTGAGGGAAACGGTGGAAACACCATATATTTT.

The chain employs TRBV6-6 and TRBJ1-5, with D uncertain. The V end was cut by 2 bases, the J end by 8 bases, with 13 bases between. Per germline, CDR1 MNHNY and CDR2 SVGAGI (reference sequence). The CDR3 extends over 14 amino acids. This CDR3 reads CASSYESSREPQHF. The CDR3 coding sequence is TGTGCCAGCAGTTACGAGTCTTCCCGGGAGCCCCAGCATTTT.

This chain connects TRBV27 to TRBJ1-5; no reliable D call. This CDR3 is 15 amino acids long. V was trimmed by 4 bases and J by 4 bases, leaving 14 bases between them. The germline V gene encodes CDR1 MNHEY and CDR2 SMNVEV (reference sequence). CDR3 residues: CASSSIREPNQPQHF. The CDR3, as DNA: TGTGCCAGCAGTTCAATCCGGGAGCCTAATCAGCCCCAGCATTTT.

The chain couples TRBV21-1 to TRBJ2-5; no DNA check was done on the table's D call, TRBD1. TRBV21-1 constitutes a pseudogene. The CDR3 contains 13 residues. The CDR3 is CASSNRGQETQYF. The CDR3 nucleotides read TGTGCCAGCAGCAACAGGGGGCAAGAGACCCAGTACTTC.

This clone is a singleton in its sample. The chain joins TRBV5-5 to TRBJ2-1; 9 bases are shared with TRBD2. CDR1 and CDR2 from the germline V gene are SGHKS and YYEKEE (reference sequence). The V gene end was trimmed by 2 bases and the J gene end by 10 bases; junction bases not matched to a gene: 13. The CDR3 runs to 16 residues. CDR3 sequence: CASSFLGWRGGQEQFF. As DNA, the CDR3 is TGTGCCAGCAGCTTTCTAGGGTGGCGGGGGGGCCAGGAGCAGTTCTTC.

As to this clone: Other DNA sequences within the sample encode an identical CDR3. J is TRBJ2-2 and V is TRBV3-1 (or the pseudogene TRBV3-2); D is perhaps TRBD1 (6 bases). The CDR3 contains 13 residues. The V gene lost 2 bases and the J gene lost 5 bases, with 6 bases spanning the gap. CDR1 and CDR2 (germline): LGHDT, YNNKEL (reference sequence). CDR3 bases: TGTGCCAGCAGCCAAACAGGGACCGGGGAGCTGTTTTTT. This sequence encodes CASSQTGTGELFF.

This clone came up once. The CDR3 loop is CASSPGPSLGYTF. For the CDR3, the DNA is TGCGCCAGCAGCCCTGGGCCCTCCCTGGGCTACACCTTC. This rearrangement joins TRBV5-1 to TRBJ1-2; no clear D gene. Germline values: CDR1 SGHRS, CDR2 YFSETQ. CDR3 length equals 13 residues. The V and J ends lost 4 bases and 8 bases respectively, with 15 bases between them. The complete variable domain, with remaining parts taken from reference TRBV5-1 and TRBJ1-2, reads KAGVTQTPRYLIKTRGQQVTLSCSPISGHRSVSWYQQTPGQGLQFLFEYFSETQRNKGNFPGRFSGRQFSNSRSEMNVSTLELGDSALYLCASSPGPSLGYTFGSGTRLTVV.

This chain links TRBV4-2 with TRBJ1-2, with D possibly matching TRBD1 (5 bases). The CDR3 consists of 14 residues. The V gene lost 0 bases and the J gene lost 8 bases, with 13 bases spanning the gap. Germline CDR1 is LGHNA and CDR2 is YNFKEQ. The CDR3 loop is CASSQDAGTGGYTF. For the CDR3, the DNA is TGTGCCAGCAGCCAAGATGCCGGGACTGGAGGCTACACCTTC.

V and J are TRBV2 and TRBJ1-5; TRBD1 matches 7 bases. With V trimmed by 2 bases and J by 5 bases, 3 bases remained unmatched. This CDR3 has 14 amino acids. Germline V lookup: CDR1 SNHLY, CDR2 FYNNEI. The CDR3: CASSEQGGHQPQHF. The CDR3 DNA sequence: TGTGCCAGCAGTGAACAGGGGGGCCATCAGCCCCAGCATTTT.

The J gene is TRBJ2-7, the V gene TRBV9, with D unclear. The CDR3 spans 13 residues. The V end was cut by 2 bases, the J end by 0 bases, with 6 bases between. CDR1 is SGDLS and CDR2 is YYNGEE in the germline V gene. The CDR3 protein is CASSVGSSYEQYF. CDR3 coding DNA: TGTGCCAGCAGCGTTGGTAGCTCCTACGAGCAGTACTTC. Full variable domain (rest looked up from reference TRBV9 and TRBJ2-7): DSGVTQTPKHLITATGQRVTLRCSPRSGDLSVYWYQQSLDQGLQFLIQYYNGEERAKGNILERFSAQQFPDLHSELNLSSLELGDSALYFCASSVGSSYEQYFGPGTRLTVT.

The chain couples TRBV10-2 to TRBJ1-1; D is possibly TRBD1 (5 bases). V was trimmed by 10 bases and J by 2 bases, leaving 11 bases between them. The CDR3 is 12 residues long. In germline, CDR1 is WSHSY, CDR2 SAAADI. The CDR3 here is CATGEGNTEAFF. The CDR3 DNA reads as TGCGCCACGGGGGAGGGAAACACTGAAGCTTTCTTT.

This chain links TRBV15 with TRBJ1-5, with D unresolved. CDR3 length equals 14 residues. The V end was cut by 0 bases, the J end by 13 bases, with 16 bases between. Germline CDR1 is LNHNV and CDR2 is YYDKDF (reference sequence). CDR3 residues: CATSRDRVVFGQHF. DNA of the CDR3: TGTGCCACCAGCAGAGATCGGGTGGTATTTGGGCAGCATTTT.

This chain connects TRBV4-2 to TRBJ2-1; maybe TRBD1 (5 bases). Germline V CDR1 and CDR2: LGHNA, YNFKEQ. The CDR3 is 16 amino acids. Trimming stripped 0 bases from V and 8 bases from J, with 17 bases between. CDR3 nucleotides: TGTGCCAGCAGCCAAGATCGGGTGACAGACGGGCATGAGCAGTTCTTC. Translating it yields CASSQDRVTDGHEQFF.

The genes are TRBV28 and TRBJ2-2; D is possibly TRBD2 (6 bases). Per germline, CDR1 MDHEN and CDR2 SYDVKM. The CDR3 runs to 16 residues. Trimming took 1 base from V and 0 from J, leaving 9 bases between them. The CDR3 DNA reads as TGTGCCAGCAGTTTATTGGGGACTTCGAACACCGGGGAGCTGTTTTTT. Translated: CASSLLGTSNTGELFF.

V gene TRBV2 combines with J gene TRBJ1-2, with 7 bases identical to TRBD1. Trimming removed 5 bases from V and 1 base from J; junction bases left unmatched: 7. Looked up from germline, CDR1 is SNHLY and CDR2 is FYNNEI. The CDR3 is 15 residues long. CDR3 region: CASSITGELNYGYTF. CDR3 coding DNA: TGTGCCAGCAGTATAACAGGGGAACTTAACTATGGCTACACCTTC.

The CDR3 protein is CASSPDRADTQYF. CDR3 bases: TGTGCCAGCTCACCCGACAGGGCAGATACGCAGTATTTT. The rearrangement uses TRBV18 and TRBJ2-3; 7 bases line up with TRBD1. The germline CDR1 and CDR2 sequences are KGHSH and LQKENI. With 3 bases clipped from V and 4 bases from J, the junction kept 1 base outside the gene matches. There are 13 residues in the CDR3.

The rearrangement uses TRBV6-1 and TRBJ1-1; maybe TRBD1 (6 bases). This CDR3 has 13 residues. The V end was cut by 3 bases, the J end by 7 bases, with 12 bases between. Germline CDR1 MNHNS, CDR2 SASEGT. As DNA, the CDR3 is TGTGCCAGCAGTGAGTCGGGGGGGCTTGAAGCTTTCTTT. This gives the protein CASSESGGLEAFF.

V is TRBV4-1 and J is TRBJ1-5; D remains ambiguous. This CDR3 has 15 amino acids. V was pared by 2 bases and J by 3 bases, with 11 bases between. The germline CDR1 and CDR2 sequences are MGHRA and YSYEKL. CDR3 in amino acids: CASSQPWQVNQPQHF. The CDR3 DNA sequence: TGCGCCAGCAGCCAACCGTGGCAGGTCAATCAGCCCCAGCATTTT.

Worth noting for this clone: Other DNA sequences in this sample translate to the same CDR3. The genes are TRBV3-1 (or the pseudogene TRBV3-2) and TRBJ1-2; 7 bases are a match to TRBD1. The V gene end was trimmed by 1 base and the J gene end by 2 bases; junction bases not matched to a gene: 1. Germline V gives CDR1 LGHDT, CDR2 YNNKEL (reference sequence). The CDR3 is 14 amino acids. The CDR3 DNA is TGTGCCAGCAGCCAAGCGACAGGGAACTATGGCTACACCTTC. Translating gives CASSQATGNYGYTF.

The V gene is TRBV30, the J gene TRBJ1-2; D ambiguous. This CDR3 comprises 14 residues. The V gene's germline CDR1 is GTSNPN and CDR2 SVGIG (reference sequence). The ends were cut back, 1 base at V and 4 bases at J, with 13 bases in the middle. CDR3 nucleotides: TGTGCCTGGAGTGCCTCCCTCTCGGGCTATGGCTACACCTTC. Residues: CAWSASLSGYGYTF.

The chain is built from TRBV11-2 and TRBJ1-2; 7 bases line up with TRBD1. The J segment lost 3 bases and the V segment lost 0 bases, leaving 13 bases of the junction unmatched. CDR3 length: 18 amino acids. Per germline, CDR1 SGHAT and CDR2 FQNNGV. CDR3 bases: TGTGCCAGCAGCTTAGAAACGGAGGGACAGCGCTCCCACTATGGCTACACCTTC. Its translation is CASSLETEGQRSHYGYTF.

The chain has TRBV5-1 and TRBJ1-5, with D possibly TRBD1 on 6 matching bases. Germline loops: CDR1 SGHRS, CDR2 YFSETQ. The CDR3 length is 14 residues. The V and J ends lost 3 bases and 4 bases respectively, with 11 bases between them. The CDR3 sequence: CASSSGQPNQPQHF. CDR3 DNA sequence: TGCGCCAGCAGCTCTGGACAGCCTAATCAGCCCCAGCATTTT.

The CDR3 nucleotides are TGTGCCAGCGCGAGACTAGCGGGGGCCCAGGGCGAGCAGTACTTC. Amino acids: CASARLAGAQGEQYF. The chain recombines TRBV7-9 with TRBJ2-7, with TRBD2 identical over 12 bases. Unmatched junction bases numbered 11, after V lost 8 bases and J lost 6 bases. The CDR3 has 15 amino acids. Germline V gives CDR1 SEHNR, CDR2 FQNEAQ (reference sequence).

The chain joins TRBV6-5 to TRBJ1-1; D unresolved. The CDR3 length is 16 residues. Germline V lookup: CDR1 MNHEY, CDR2 SVGAGI. The V gene lost 4 bases and the J gene lost 1 base, with 16 bases spanning the gap. DNA of the CDR3: TGTGCCAGCAGTTCCCCGGAGGGCGTGGGGAACACTGAAGCTTTCTTT. Its translation: CASSSPEGVGNTEAFF.

The chain has TRBV7-9 and TRBJ2-3; 7 bases fit TRBD1. CDR1 SEHNR and CDR2 FQNEAQ come from the germline V gene (reference sequence). The CDR3 has 15 residues. The V gene end was trimmed by 3 bases and the J gene end by 0 bases; junction bases not matched to a gene: 3. The CDR3 coding sequence is TGTGCCAGCAGCTTGACAGGGCTTAGCACAGATACGCAGTATTTT. Translating gives CASSLTGLSTDTQYF. The entire variable domain, with the rest obtained from reference TRBV7-9 and TRBJ2-3, is as follows: DTGVSQNPRHKITKRGQNVTFRCDPISEHNRLYWYRQTLGQGPEFLTYFQNEAQLEKSRLLSDRFSAERPKGSFSTLEIQRTEQGDSAMYLCASSLTGLSTDTQYFGPGTRLTVL.

The chain has TRBV5-1 and TRBJ2-5; 11 nucleotides match TRBD2. The germline CDR1 and CDR2 sequences are SGHRS and YFSETQ. The CDR3 covers 14 residues. With V trimmed by 4 bases and J by 6 bases, 5 bases remained unmatched. This chain's CDR3 is CASSLSGGEQTQYF. The CDR3 coding sequence is TGCGCCAGCAGCCTTAGCGGGGGGGAGCAGACCCAGTACTTC.

The rearrangement joins TRBV5-1 to TRBJ1-3, with 9 bases identical to TRBD1. CDR3 length equals 16 residues. With V trimmed by 3 bases and J by 0 bases, 4 bases remained unmatched. Looked up from germline, CDR1 is SGHRS and CDR2 is YFSETQ. CDR3 sequence: CASSSGQGGSGNTIYF. The CDR3 DNA reads TGCGCCAGCAGCTCGGGACAGGGAGGCTCTGGAAACACCATATATTTT.

The table lists this clone with a few counts. The V call is TRBV6-5, the J call TRBJ1-2; 9 nucleotides align to TRBD1. V was pared by 1 base and J by 6 bases, with 6 bases of the junction left unmatched. This CDR3 contains 15 residues. CDR1 MNHEY and CDR2 SVGAGI come from the germline V gene. In nucleotides, the CDR3 is TGTGCCAGCAGTTACTACAGGGGGCGCGGGGATGGCTACACCTTC. It is translated as CASSYYRGRGDGYTF.

The J gene is TRBJ2-3, the V gene TRBV4-3, with TRBD2 matching over 15 bases. V was pared by 4 bases and J by 6 bases, with 8 bases of the junction left unmatched. CDR1 and CDR2 from the germline V gene are LGHNA and YSLEER. The CDR3 length is 17 residues. CDR3 residues: CASSLGLAGGGMDTQYF. CDR3 nucleotide sequence: TGCGCCAGCAGCCTGGGACTAGCGGGGGGTGGGATGGATACGCAGTATTTT.